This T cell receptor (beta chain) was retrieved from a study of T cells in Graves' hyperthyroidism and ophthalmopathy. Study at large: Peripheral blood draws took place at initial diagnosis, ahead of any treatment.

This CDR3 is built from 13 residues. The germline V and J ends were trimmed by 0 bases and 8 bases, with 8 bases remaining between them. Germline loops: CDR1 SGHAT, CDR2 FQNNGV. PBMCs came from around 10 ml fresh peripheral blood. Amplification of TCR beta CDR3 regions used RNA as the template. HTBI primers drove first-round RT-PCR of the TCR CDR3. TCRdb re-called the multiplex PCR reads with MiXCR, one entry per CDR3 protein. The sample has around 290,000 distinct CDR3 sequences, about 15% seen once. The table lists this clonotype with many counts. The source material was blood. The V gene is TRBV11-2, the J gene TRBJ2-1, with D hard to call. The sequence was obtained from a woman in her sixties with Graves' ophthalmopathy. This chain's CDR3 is CASSLDRLDEQFF. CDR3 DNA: TGTGCCAGCAGCTTAGATCGACTTGATGAGCAGTTCTTC.